These T cell receptor beta chains were read from a single sample in a study of cytomegalovirus exposure and HLA in healthy donors. Assay: immunoSEQ multiplex PCR; the TCRdb copy retains only in-frame clones and omits some. The sample yields approximately 210,000 clones, over 75% seen once. Input material: PBMCs. The receptors come from a man between 18 and 29 years old in good health and CMV-seronegative. CDR3s include the opening cysteine and the closing phenylalanine or tryptophan. The order of the fields is D gene, J gene, V gene, clone size, CDR3 DNA, CDR3 protein. The D gene is left open where the match is weak. Some rows mark clone size as missing; the rest say once, few, many or name a class of expanded clone.

d_call: TRBD1
j_call: TRBJ2-5
v_call: TRBV5-4
clone_size: .
cdr3_nt: TGTGCCAGCACCCTGGGAGGAGGGACAGGGGGCGTGGAGACCCAGTACTTC
cdr3_aa: CASTLGGGTGGVETQYF

d_call: .
j_call: TRBJ1-2
v_call: TRBV5-1
clone_size: .
cdr3_nt: TGCGCCAGCAGCTTGTGGGGGCCCGACTATGGCTACACCTTC
cdr3_aa: CASSLWGPDYGYTF

d_call: .
j_call: TRBJ2-2
v_call: TRBV5-1
clone_size: .
cdr3_nt: TGCGCCAGCAGCTTGGGCCTGGGGGGGCCGGATAACACCGGGGAGCTGTTTTTT
cdr3_aa: CASSLGLGGPDNTGELFF

d_call: .
j_call: TRBJ2-2
v_call: TRBV19
clone_size: .
cdr3_nt: TGTGCCAGTAGCGCCCTCTCCGGAACTAGTGAGAACACCGGGGAGCTGTTTTTT
cdr3_aa: CASSALSGTSENTGELFF

d_call: TRBD2
j_call: TRBJ2-7
v_call: TRBV2
clone_size: .
cdr3_nt: TGTGCCAGCAGTGAACTAGCGGGAGGGCCTTACGAGCAGTACTTC
cdr3_aa: CASSELAGGPYEQYF

d_call: .
j_call: TRBJ1-5
v_call: TRBV18
clone_size: .
cdr3_nt: TGTGCCAGCTCAAATTCCGGGGGGTCAGGGAGCAATCAGCCCCAGCATTTT
cdr3_aa: CASSNSGGSGSNQPQHF

d_call: TRBD2
j_call: TRBJ2-5
v_call: TRBV19
clone_size: .
cdr3_nt: TGTGCCAGCAGCGTGGGGCCGGGAGGGGAGACCCAGTACTTC
cdr3_aa: CASSVGPGGETQYF

d_call: TRBD2
j_call: TRBJ2-1
v_call: TRBV4-3
clone_size: .
cdr3_nt: TGCGCCAGCAGCCCCACGGGACTAGCGGGGGGGCGGGAGCAGTTCTTC
cdr3_aa: CASSPTGLAGGREQFF

d_call: .
j_call: TRBJ1-2
v_call: TRBV9
clone_size: .
cdr3_nt: TGTGCCAGCAGCGTACGAGGAGGGCTGGACTATGGCTACACCTTC
cdr3_aa: CASSVRGGLDYGYTF

d_call: .
j_call: TRBJ2-7
v_call: TRBV7-9
clone_size: .
cdr3_nt: TGTTCCAGCAGTTCCGACAGACCGGGCGAGCAGTACTTC
cdr3_aa: CSSSSDRPGEQYF

d_call: TRBD2
j_call: TRBJ2-1
v_call: TRBV7-2
clone_size: .
cdr3_nt: TGTGCCAGCAGCTTTAGCGGGAGGGCCCACAATGAGCAGTTCTTC
cdr3_aa: CASSFSGRAHNEQFF

d_call: .
j_call: TRBJ2-7
v_call: TRBV2
clone_size: few
cdr3_nt: TGTGCCAGCAGTGTGGGCTTCTCCTACGAGCAGTACTTC
cdr3_aa: CASSVGFSYEQYF

d_call: TRBD2
j_call: TRBJ2-4
v_call: TRBV9
clone_size: .
cdr3_nt: TGTGCCAGCAGTAGTGGGGGGGGTCCAGGGCGCAAAAACATTCAGTACTTC
cdr3_aa: CASSSGGGPGRKNIQYF

d_call: TRBD1
j_call: TRBJ1-2
v_call: TRBV18
clone_size: .
cdr3_nt: TGTGCCAGCTCACCTTTAGACAGGGCCGGTACGGACCACCTCTTC
cdr3_aa: CASSPLDRAGTDHLF

d_call: .
j_call: TRBJ2-2
v_call: TRBV11-2
clone_size: once
cdr3_nt: TGTGCCAGCAGCTTAGCCCGGAACACCGGGGAGCTGTTTTTT
cdr3_aa: CASSLARNTGELFF

d_call: TRBD1
j_call: TRBJ2-7
v_call: TRBV29-1
clone_size: .
cdr3_nt: TGCAGCGCCACCGCGACGACAGGGATCTCCTACGAGCAGTACTTC
cdr3_aa: CSATATTGISYEQYF

d_call: .
j_call: TRBJ2-7
v_call: TRBV6-1
clone_size: .
cdr3_nt: TGTGCCAGCAGTGAATTGGGGCTTGGCGAGCAGTACTTC
cdr3_aa: CASSELGLGEQYF

d_call: .
j_call: TRBJ1-4
v_call: TRBV19
clone_size: .
cdr3_nt: TGTGCCAGTAGTATAGCTGCCCCTAGACCAGAAAAACTGTTTTTT
cdr3_aa: CASSIAAPRPEKLFF

d_call: .
j_call: TRBJ2-2
v_call: TRBV6-5
clone_size: .
cdr3_nt: TGTGCCAGCAGTTACTCGCGATTGAACACCGGGGAGCTGTTTTTT
cdr3_aa: CASSYSRLNTGELFF

d_call: .
j_call: TRBJ1-5
v_call: TRBV7-9
clone_size: .
cdr3_nt: TGTGCCAGCAGCCCTGGGGGGAGATGGAATCAGCCCCAGCATTTT
cdr3_aa: CASSPGGRWNQPQHF

d_call: TRBD2
j_call: TRBJ2-1
v_call: TRBV7-7
clone_size: .
cdr3_nt: TGTGCTAGCAGCTCGGTAGCGGGGGGGCTCAATGAGCAGTTCTTC
cdr3_aa: CASSSVAGGLNEQFF

d_call: TRBD1
j_call: TRBJ1-2
v_call: TRBV5-6
clone_size: .
cdr3_nt: TGTGCCAGCAGCATGGGACAGGGCCTCGTCTATGGCTACACCTTC
cdr3_aa: CASSMGQGLVYGYTF

d_call: TRBD1
j_call: TRBJ1-1
v_call: TRBV7-8
clone_size: few
cdr3_nt: TGTGCCAGCAGCATCAGGACAGGGCGCACTGAAGCTTTCTTT
cdr3_aa: CASSIRTGRTEAFF

d_call: TRBD2
j_call: TRBJ2-1
v_call: TRBV28
clone_size: .
cdr3_nt: TGTGCCAGCAGTCTTCTAGCGGCCCCGGGCAATGAGCAGTTCTTC
cdr3_aa: CASSLLAAPGNEQFF

d_call: TRBD1
j_call: TRBJ1-5
v_call: TRBV28
clone_size: once
cdr3_nt: TGTGCCAGCAGGTCCTTTCAGGGACAGGGGGCTAGACAGCCCCAGCATTTT
cdr3_aa: CASRSFQGQGARQPQHF

d_call: TRBD1
j_call: TRBJ2-1
v_call: TRBV19
clone_size: .
cdr3_nt: TGTGCCAGTAGTCAAAGACAGGGCCTGTACAATGAGCAGTTCTTC
cdr3_aa: CASSQRQGLYNEQFF

d_call: TRBD1
j_call: TRBJ2-7
v_call: TRBV18
clone_size: .
cdr3_nt: TGTGCCAGCTCACCTGGTGCGGACAGGGGCTCCGAGCAGTACTTC
cdr3_aa: CASSPGADRGSEQYF

d_call: TRBD1
j_call: TRBJ1-1
v_call: TRBV19
clone_size: .
cdr3_nt: TGTGCCAGTAGTCTCAACGGACAGGGAATGAACACTGAAGCTTTCTTT
cdr3_aa: CASSLNGQGMNTEAFF

d_call: TRBD1
j_call: TRBJ2-2
v_call: TRBV9
clone_size: .
cdr3_nt: TGTGCCAGCAGCCCCCGACAGGGCTGGGACGGGGAGCTGTTTTTT
cdr3_aa: CASSPRQGWDGELFF

d_call: TRBD2
j_call: TRBJ2-1
v_call: TRBV6-6
clone_size: .
cdr3_nt: TGTGCCAGCAGTTGGACTAGCGGTGCCTACAATGAGCAGTTCTTC
cdr3_aa: CASSWTSGAYNEQFF

d_call: .
j_call: TRBJ2-1
v_call: TRBV6-1
clone_size: .
cdr3_nt: TGTGCCAGCAGTGATCAGAGGGAGTGGAACAATGAGCAGTTCTTC
cdr3_aa: CASSDQREWNNEQFF

d_call: .
j_call: TRBJ1-4
v_call: TRBV11-2
clone_size: .
cdr3_nt: TGTGCCAGCAGCACCCACGCCGGGGGGGCAACTAATGAAAAACTGTTTTTT
cdr3_aa: CASSTHAGGATNEKLFF

d_call: TRBD1
j_call: TRBJ2-7
v_call: TRBV30
clone_size: .
cdr3_nt: TGTGCCTGGAGTAAGGGGGCCGGAGCATACGAGCAGTACTTC
cdr3_aa: CAWSKGAGAYEQYF

d_call: .
j_call: TRBJ2-7
v_call: TRBV7-2
clone_size: .
cdr3_nt: TGTGCCAGCAAACTAGCCGACTCCTACGAGCAGTACTTC
cdr3_aa: CASKLADSYEQYF

d_call: .
j_call: TRBJ2-7
v_call: TRBV7-8
clone_size: .
cdr3_nt: TGTGCCAGCAGCTTCATAGACTACAGTACGGAGGAGCAGTACTTC
cdr3_aa: CASSFIDYSTEEQYF